The clone carrying this TCR beta chain was picked up many times. Its specificity is not known. Germline CDR1 reads MDHEN; CDR2 reads SYDVKM. CDR3 length: 12 amino acids. Between the trimmed V and J ends, which lost 5 bases and 4 bases, there was a span of 9 bases. This sample stems from a study of CD8 T cells in ankylosing spondylitis. In TCRdb, the 5' RACE reads were re-called with MiXCR into one record per CDR3 protein. The data contain approximately 350,000 distinct CDR3 sequences, roughly 14% of them singletons. Study outcomes and limitations: The authors found the disease-linked clones to be CD8+ and relatively rare in peripheral blood.

This chain links TRBV28 with TRBJ2-7, with a possible D match to TRBD2 (6 bases). The sample was blood, either unsorted or a sorted T cell fraction (not recorded which). This clonotype was obtained from a male donor with ankylosing spondylitis or in good health (not recorded which). The chain's CDR3 is CASSAGLYEQYF. CDR3 nucleotide sequence: TGTGCCAGCAGTGCGGGGCTTTACGAGCAGTACTTC.